Below, 25 T cell receptor beta chains from the same sample are listed, as sequenced in a study of T cells in Graves' hyperthyroidism and ophthalmopathy. The TCR beta CDR3 regions underwent amplification using RNA transcripts as the source. TCR CDR3 regions were first amplified by RT-PCR with HTBI primers. Each CDR3 protein is one row after TCRdb ran MiXCR on the multiplex PCR reads. The table lists a few hundred thousand distinct CDR3 sequences, approximately 15% of them singletons, with 15% to 20% in the top ten. What was sequenced was blood. These receptors originate from a woman aged 18 to 35 with Graves' hyperthyroidism.

The sample holds many counts of this clonotype. This chain uses TRBV19 with TRBJ2-3, with unresolved D. This CDR3 comprises 21 residues. V dropped 5 bases and J dropped 0 bases, with 30 bases sitting between them. Per the germline V gene, CDR1 is LNHDA and CDR2 is SQIVND (reference sequence). The CDR3 DNA reads TGTGCCAGTAGTCCCGCTATTTTTTACCCCTCAGGTGATCCTAGCACAGATACGCAGTATTTT. Translating gives CASSPAIFYPSGDPSTDTQYF.

This clonotype came up many times. The chain uses TRBV20-1 and TRBJ2-3; no clear D gene. CDR1 is DFQATT, CDR2 SNEGSKA, per germline (reference sequence). The CDR3 length is 11 residues. Deletions cut 6 bases from V and 2 bases from J, with 6 bases between. The CDR3 DNA is TGCAGTGCCTCGGACACAGATACGCAGTATTTT. Protein sequence: CSASDTDTQYF.

This clonotype appeared a few times. The chain uses TRBV19 and TRBJ2-1; 11 bases are shared with TRBD2. Germline V lookup: CDR1 LNHDA, CDR2 SQIVND (reference sequence). The CDR3 runs to 20 residues. Trimming at V came to 5 bases and at J to 1 base, leaving 16 bases not matched to a gene. The CDR3 region is CASSPKPLAGGSISYNEQFF. The CDR3 DNA is TGTGCCAGTAGTCCCAAGCCCCTAGCGGGAGGCTCTATTTCCTACAATGAGCAGTTCTTC.

Details on this clonotype: This may arise from a read error, as a much more abundant clone is one base away. V usage is TRBV29-1 and J usage is TRBJ2-1; D not resolved. The J call may be wrong; the DNA end is better matched by TRBJ2-7. Germline V CDR1 and CDR2: SQVTM, ANQGSEA. CDR3 length: 11 residues. The CDR3 DNA sequence: TGCAGCGTTGGAGACAACAATGAGCAGTACTTC. Its translation: CSVGDNNEQYF.

This clonotype was seen ten or more times. The J gene is TRBJ2-3, the V gene TRBV20-1; TRBD2 aligns across 9 bases. The CDR3 has 14 amino acids. After removal of 3 bases from V and 7 bases from J, the junction contained 8 bases not matched to a gene. The germline V gene encodes CDR1 DFQATT and CDR2 SNEGSKA (reference sequence). The CDR3 nucleotides read TGCAGTGCTAGCGGCGGGAGGGCCATGTATACGCAGTATTTT. Its protein product is CSASGGRAMYTQYF.

This clonotype was seen repeatedly, ten times or more. The V call is TRBV29-1, the J call TRBJ2-6, with D possibly TRBD1 on 5 matching bases. V gave up 3 bases and J gave up 4 bases, with 10 bases separating them. The CDR3 runs to 14 residues. From germline, CDR1 is SQVTM and CDR2 ANQGSEA. CDR3 sequence reads: CSVDAGFGANVLTF. CDR3 nucleotides: TGCAGCGTTGACGCAGGGTTCGGGGCCAACGTCCTGACTTTC. The full variable domain, completed using reference TRBV29-1 and TRBJ2-6, is SAVISQKPSRDICQRGTSLTIQCQVDSQVTMMFWYRQQPGQSLTLIATANQGSEATYESGFVIDKFPISRPNLTFSTLTVSNMSPEDSSIYLCSVDAGFGANVLTFGAGSRLTVL.

This clonotype was detected ten times or more. The chain combines TRBV11-2 with TRBJ2-3, with a possible D match to TRBD2 (7 bases). CDR3 length: 14 residues. Per germline, CDR1 SGHAT and CDR2 FQNNGV. V shed 3 bases and J shed 2 bases, with 9 bases lying between them. The CDR3 DNA reads TGTGCCAGCAGCTTCGGGGGGCCCACAGATACGCAGTATTTT. This sequence encodes CASSFGGPTDTQYF. Full variable domain (outside the CDR3, taken from reference TRBV11-2 and TRBJ2-3): EAGVAQSPRYKIIEKRQSVAFWCNPISGHATLYWYQQILGQGPKLLIQFQNNGVVDDSQLPKDRFSAERLKGVDSTLKIQPAKLEDSAVYLCASSFGGPTDTQYFGPGTRLTVL.

Ten or more counts support this clonotype. This sequence joins TRBV6-5 and TRBJ2-2; D possibly corresponds to TRBD2 (5 bases). The germline gives CDR1 MNHEY, CDR2 SVGAGI. Trimming took 0 bases from V and 4 from J, leaving 12 bases between them. The CDR3 runs to 16 residues. CDR3 protein: CASSYSTGWTTGELFF. In DNA form, the CDR3 reads TGTGCCAGCAGTTACTCTACGGGATGGACCACCGGGGAGCTGTTTTTT.

Ten or more counts support this clonotype. This chain uses TRBV7-2 with TRBJ1-1; D is unclear. CDR3 length: 14 amino acids. The V gene's germline CDR1 is SGHTA and CDR2 FQGNSA. The V end lost 5 bases, the J end lost 4 bases, and 14 bases lay between the germline ends. This CDR3 reads CASSLYLVGTEAFF. CDR3 nucleotide sequence: TGTGCCAGCAGCCTATACCTAGTGGGCACTGAAGCTTTCTTT.

A word on this clonotype: The conserved phenylalanine or tryptophan normally closing the CDR3 is absent here, so this likely arose from a read error. It is unclear where the CDR3 begins or ends on the DNA, so no DNA is shown, and the CDR3 is as TCRdb lists it. The chain carries TRBV11-3 and TRBJ2-2. The germline V gene has CDR1 SGHNT and CDR2 YENEEA. Ends included, the CDR3 has 15 residues. The CDR3 region is CASSLETVNTGERFI.

This clonotype showed up many times. The chain joins TRBV19 to TRBJ1-2; the D gene is possibly TRBD1 (5 bases). Between the trimmed V and J ends, which lost 0 bases and 4 bases, there was a span of 15 bases. The germline gives CDR1 LNHDA, CDR2 SQIVND (reference sequence). The CDR3 length is 16 residues. In nucleotides, the CDR3 is TGTGCCAGTAGTATAGATCCTGGAGGGGCTGCCTATGGCTACACCTTC. Translated, it gives CASSIDPGGAAYGYTF. The whole variable domain, filled in from reference TRBV19 and TRBJ1-2, reads DGGITQSPKYLFRKEGQNVTLSCEQNLNHDAMYWYRQDPGQGLRLIYYSQIVNDFQKGDIAEGYSVSREKKESFPLTVTSAQKNPTAFYLCASSIDPGGAAYGYTFGSGTRLTVV.

For this clonotype: A much larger clone lies a single base off, so this may be a read error. CDR3 sequence: CASSPGHLSYNEQLF. Written as DNA, the CDR3 is TGTGCCAGCAGCCCCGGACACCTCTCCTACAATGAGCAGCTCTTC. This chain joins TRBV3-1 and TRBJ2-1, with TRBD1 as a possible D gene (5 bases). CDR1 is LGHDT and CDR2 is YNNKEL in the germline V gene (reference sequence). The CDR3 spans 15 residues.

This clonotype showed up just a few times. This sequence joins TRBV27 and TRBJ1-1, with D perhaps matching TRBD1 (5 bases). V shed 7 bases and J shed 1 base, with 13 bases lying between them. In germline, CDR1 is MNHEY, CDR2 SMNVEV (reference sequence). There are 14 residues in the CDR3. CDR3 DNA: TGTGCCAGCACCGGGGGGGAGTGGAACACTGAAGCTTTCTTT. This translates into CASTGGEWNTEAFF.

The CDR3 protein is CASSDRGLSGNTIYF. CDR3 coding DNA: TGTGCCAGCAGCGACAGGGGGCTCTCTGGAAACACCATATATTTT. The chain carries TRBV6-1 and TRBJ1-3; 10 bases agree with TRBD1. J was trimmed by 0 bases and V by 6 bases; bases with no gene match: 2. Germline CDR1 is MNHNS and CDR2 is SASEGT. The CDR3 runs 15 residues.

This clonotype was observed a handful of times. The CDR3 here is CASSSKDWTGNEKLFF. Here the CDR3 DNA reads TGCGCCAGCAGCTCGAAAGACTGGACGGGCAATGAAAAACTGTTTTTT. The V call is TRBV5-1, the J call TRBJ1-4, with unresolved D. Trimming cost V 3 bases and J 5 bases, with 17 bases left between them. The V gene's germline CDR1 is SGHRS and CDR2 YFSETQ. CDR3 length: 16 residues.

Many counts were recorded for this clonotype. The CDR3 sequence: CAISEPGQYEQYF. The CDR3 nucleotides read TGTGCCATCAGTGAGCCCGGACAATACGAGCAGTACTTC. The chain is built from TRBV10-3 and TRBJ2-7, with D maybe TRBD1 (5 bases). The germline gives CDR1 ENHRY, CDR2 SYGVKD. This CDR3 has 13 amino acids. The germline V and J ends were trimmed by 2 bases and 4 bases, with 9 bases remaining between them.

This clonotype was detected a few times. This chain connects TRBV7-9 to TRBJ1-1, with TRBD1 matching 7 bases. Germline CDR1 reads SEHNR; CDR2 reads FQNEAQ (reference sequence). The CDR3 consists of 13 residues. Trimming removed 5 bases from V and 8 bases from J; junction bases left unmatched: 8. The CDR3 is CASSRGGRNEAFF. The DNA of the CDR3 is TGTGCCAGCAGCCGAGGGGGCAGAAACGAAGCTTTCTTT. The entire variable domain, with the rest obtained from reference TRBV7-9 and TRBJ1-1, is as follows: DTGVSQNPRHKITKRGQNVTFRCDPISEHNRLYWYRQTLGQGPEFLTYFQNEAQLEKSRLLSDRFSAERPKGSFSTLEIQRTEQGDSAMYLCASSRGGRNEAFFGQGTRLTVV.

The table lists this clonotype with many counts. This chain connects TRBV13 to TRBJ2-1; D uncertain. Germline values: CDR1 PRHDT, CDR2 FYEKMQ (reference sequence). Deletions cut 5 bases from V and 8 bases from J, with 10 bases between. CDR3 length equals 12 residues. The CDR3 here is CASSPRVHEQFF. The CDR3 coding sequence is TGTGCCAGCAGCCCCCGGGTCCATGAGCAGTTCTTC. Variable domain in full (rest from reference TRBV13 and TRBJ2-1): AAGVIQSPRHLIKEKRETATLKCYPIPRHDTVYWYQQGPGQDPQFLISFYEKMQSDKGSIPDRFSAQQFSDYHSELNMSSLELGDSALYFCASSPRVHEQFFGPGTRLTVL.

This clonotype occurred a few times. A junction boundary mismatches the germline segment, possibly from a read error. The V gene is TRBV27, the J gene TRBJ1-1; no firm D call. This CDR3 contains 13 residues. Germline-derived CDR1 and CDR2 are MNHEY and SMNVEV (reference sequence). The CDR3 reads CTSSLARNTEAFF. The CDR3 DNA reads as TGTACCAGCAGTTTAGCCCGGAACACTGAAGCTTTCTTT.

J is TRBJ2-1 and V is TRBV20-1; 10 bases match TRBD2. Per germline, CDR1 DFQATT and CDR2 SNEGSKA (reference sequence). Trimming took 3 bases from V and 14 from J; bases not matched to a gene: 10. The CDR3 loop spans 13 amino acids. The CDR3 loop reads CSASRTSGAVEFF. The CDR3 DNA reads TGCAGTGCTAGTCGGACTAGCGGTGCGGTCGAGTTCTTC.

This clonotype was observed at least ten times. The chain joins TRBV30 to TRBJ1-2; the D gene is possibly TRBD1 (5 bases). The CDR3 covers 12 residues. Between the trimmed V and J ends, which lost 1 base and 8 bases, there was a span of 11 bases. Per the germline V gene, CDR1 is GTSNPN and CDR2 is SVGIG (reference sequence). This chain's CDR3 is CAWSAREKGYTF. The CDR3, as DNA: TGTGCCTGGAGTGCCAGGGAAAAAGGCTACACCTTC.

V is TRBV2 and J is TRBJ2-1, with D unclear. Germline CDR1 is SNHLY and CDR2 is FYNNEI. This CDR3 is 12 amino acids long. The V and J ends lost 8 bases and 10 bases respectively, with 15 bases between them. The CDR3 sequence: CASDLRGREQFF. The DNA of the CDR3 is TGTGCCAGCGACCTCCGAGGACGGGAGCAGTTCTTC.

This clonotype was seen more than once but under ten times. This rearrangement joins TRBV6-1 to TRBJ2-5; TRBD2 matches 11 bases. Germline loops: CDR1 MNHNS, CDR2 SASEGT. V lost 6 bases and J lost 9; bases outside the gene matches: 12. The CDR3 runs to 15 residues. The CDR3, as DNA: TGTGCCAGCAGAATGACTAGCGGGACGTCATGGGCCCAGTACTTC. Protein: CASRMTSGTSWAQYF.

This clonotype was recorded at least ten times. The chain joins TRBV7-3 to TRBJ2-5; D ambiguous. V lost 3 bases and J 1 base, leaving 6 bases between the germline ends. The CDR3 contains 13 residues. In germline, CDR1 is SGHTA, CDR2 FQGTGA. This CDR3 is CASSFSSQETQYF. DNA of the CDR3: TGTGCCAGCAGCTTCTCCAGCCAAGAGACCCAGTACTTC.

The gene calls are TRBV2 and TRBJ2-5; D is undetermined. The length of the CDR3 is 14 residues. V was cut by 7 bases and J by 5 bases, with 17 bases left in between. Germline V gives CDR1 SNHLY, CDR2 FYNNEI. CDR3 nucleotide sequence: TGTGCCAGCAACGACGGAGTAAATGTTGAGACCCAGTACTTC. This gives the protein CASNDGVNVETQYF.